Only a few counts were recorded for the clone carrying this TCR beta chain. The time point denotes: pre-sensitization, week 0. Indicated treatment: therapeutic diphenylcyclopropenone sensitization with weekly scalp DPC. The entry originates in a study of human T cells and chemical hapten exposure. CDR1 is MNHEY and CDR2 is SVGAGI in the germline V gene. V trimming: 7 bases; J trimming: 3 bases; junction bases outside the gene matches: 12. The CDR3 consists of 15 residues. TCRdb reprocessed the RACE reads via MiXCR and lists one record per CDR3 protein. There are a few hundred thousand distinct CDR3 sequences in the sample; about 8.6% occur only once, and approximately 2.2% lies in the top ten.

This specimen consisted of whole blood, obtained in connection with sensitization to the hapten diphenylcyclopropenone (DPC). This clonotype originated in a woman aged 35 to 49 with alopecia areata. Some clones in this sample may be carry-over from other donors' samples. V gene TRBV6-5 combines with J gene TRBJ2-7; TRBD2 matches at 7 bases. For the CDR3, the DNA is TGTGCCAGCACCGGGCAGGTCAGCGGGAACTACGAGCAGTACTTC. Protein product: CASTGQVSGNYEQYF.